This is a list of T cell receptor beta chains from one sample in a study of Ad26.COV2.S vaccination and SARS-CoV-2 variants. Profiled with immunoSEQ multiplex PCR; TCRdb holds only in-frame clones, not every one. Of more than 300,000 clones detected, around 85% appear once; the ten largest clones hold 2% to 2.5%. The starting material was peripheral blood, obtained in a trial of Ad26.COV2.S vaccine versus placebo. The receptors derive from a person aged 18 to 65 who received the Ad26.COV2.S COVID-19 vaccine or a placebo. CDR3s include the opening cysteine and the closing phenylalanine or tryptophan. Fields, in order: D gene, V gene, J gene, clone size, CDR3 protein, CDR3 DNA. A D gene is named only where the DNA matches it firmly. Clone size, where shown, is once, few, many, or a class for clones that have expanded.

d_call: .
v_call: TRBV28
j_call: TRBJ1-5
clone_size: .
cdr3_aa: CASSLEKKGNQPQHF
cdr3_nt: TGTGCCAGCAGTTTAGAGAAAAAGGGCAATCAGCCCCAGCATTTT

d_call: .
v_call: TRBV5-4
j_call: TRBJ1-1
clone_size: .
cdr3_aa: CASSFFSGGRTEAFF
cdr3_nt: TGTGCCAGCAGCTTTTTTTCTGGGGGGCGGACTGAAGCTTTCTTT

d_call: .
v_call: TRBV6-4
j_call: TRBJ2-3
clone_size: once
cdr3_aa: CASSSGHSTDTQYF
cdr3_nt: TGTGCCAGCAGTTCTGGACATAGCACAGATACGCAGTATTTT

d_call: .
v_call: TRBV12-3/TRBV12-4
j_call: TRBJ2-7
clone_size: few
cdr3_aa: CASRGGTVYEQYF
cdr3_nt: TGTGCCAGCAGGGGGGGGACAGTCTACGAGCAGTACTTC

d_call: TRBD1
v_call: TRBV4-2
j_call: TRBJ2-2
clone_size: .
cdr3_aa: CASSPLTGENTGELFF
cdr3_nt: TGTGCCAGCAGCCCGCTGACAGGGGAGAACACCGGGGAGCTGTTTTTT

d_call: TRBD1
v_call: TRBV19
j_call: TRBJ1-6
clone_size: .
cdr3_aa: CASTGQGYSPLHF
cdr3_nt: TGTGCCAGTACGGGACAGGGATATTCACCCCTCCACTTT

d_call: .
v_call: TRBV6-2/TRBV6-3
j_call: TRBJ2-3
clone_size: .
cdr3_aa: CASSYSREDTDTQYF
cdr3_nt: TGTGCCAGCAGTTACTCGCGGGAAGACACAGATACGCAGTATTTT

d_call: .
v_call: TRBV19
j_call: TRBJ2-1
clone_size: .
cdr3_aa: CASSIQGSPYNEQFF
cdr3_nt: TGTGCCAGTAGTATACAGGGGTCCCCTTACAATGAGCAGTTCTTC

d_call: .
v_call: TRBV28
j_call: TRBJ2-6
clone_size: once
cdr3_aa: CASSPGGASGANVLTF
cdr3_nt: TGTGCCAGCAGTCCTGGGGGCGCGTCTGGGGCCAACGTCCTGACTTTC

d_call: .
v_call: TRBV7-3
j_call: TRBJ1-2
clone_size: .
cdr3_aa: CASSLTRTDYGYTF
cdr3_nt: TGTGCCAGCAGCTTAACAAGGACTGATTATGGCTACACCTTC

d_call: .
v_call: TRBV7-9
j_call: TRBJ2-7
clone_size: .
cdr3_aa: CASSFSGVSYEQYF
cdr3_nt: TGTGCCAGCAGCTTTTCAGGGGTATCCTACGAGCAGTACTTC

d_call: .
v_call: TRBV27
j_call: TRBJ1-1
clone_size: .
cdr3_aa: CASSSQGLGEAFF
cdr3_nt: TGTGCCAGCAGTTCTCAGGGGTTGGGTGAAGCTTTCTTT

d_call: TRBD1
v_call: TRBV5-1
j_call: TRBJ1-1
clone_size: .
cdr3_aa: CASSLGDRGLNSEAFF
cdr3_nt: TGCGCCAGCAGCTTGGGGGACAGGGGGCTTAACTCTGAAGCTTTCTTT

d_call: TRBD1
v_call: TRBV5-8
j_call: TRBJ1-4
clone_size: .
cdr3_aa: CASSRDRGEKLFF
cdr3_nt: TGTGCCAGCAGCCGGGACAGGGGAGAAAAACTGTTTTTT

d_call: .
v_call: TRBV4-1
j_call: TRBJ1-3
clone_size: .
cdr3_aa: CASSQGPGPSGNTIYF
cdr3_nt: TGCGCCAGCAGCCAAGGCCCAGGGCCCTCTGGAAACACCATATATTTT

d_call: TRBD2
v_call: TRBV30
j_call: TRBJ2-1
clone_size: .
cdr3_aa: CAWSVRLAGVGNEQFF
cdr3_nt: TGTGCCTGGAGTGTACGACTAGCGGGGGTTGGGAATGAGCAGTTCTTC

d_call: .
v_call: TRBV3-1/TRBV3-2
j_call: TRBJ1-1
clone_size: .
cdr3_aa: CASSSSQSKGIEAFF
cdr3_nt: TGTGCCAGCAGCTCGAGTCAGAGCAAAGGAATTGAAGCTTTCTTT

d_call: .
v_call: TRBV11-2
j_call: TRBJ2-3
clone_size: .
cdr3_aa: CASSSRRSSQHTDTQYF
cdr3_nt: TGTGCCAGCAGCTCTCGTAGGTCTAGCCAACACACAGATACGCAGTATTTT

d_call: .
v_call: TRBV15
j_call: TRBJ1-5
clone_size: .
cdr3_aa: CATSRVTGLLHQPQHF
cdr3_nt: TGTGCCACCAGCAGGGTCACAGGGTTGCTCCATCAGCCCCAGCATTTT

d_call: .
v_call: TRBV6-5
j_call: TRBJ2-7
clone_size: .
cdr3_aa: CASRLSAPGFHEQYF
cdr3_nt: TGTGCCAGCAGGCTCTCAGCTCCGGGTTTCCACGAGCAGTACTTC

d_call: .
v_call: TRBV2
j_call: TRBJ1-5
clone_size: .
cdr3_aa: CARFASQDLDSNQPQHF
cdr3_nt: TGTGCCAGGTTCGCTTCTCAGGACTTGGATAGCAATCAGCCCCAGCATTTT

d_call: TRBD2
v_call: TRBV30
j_call: TRBJ2-5
clone_size: once
cdr3_aa: CAGQRGETQYF
cdr3_nt: TGTGCCGGACAGCGGGGGGAGACCCAGTACTTC

d_call: .
v_call: TRBV28
j_call: TRBJ1-1
clone_size: .
cdr3_aa: CASSSPPYRVDEAFF
cdr3_nt: TGTGCCAGCAGCTCACCCCCTTACAGGGTAGATGAAGCTTTCTTT

d_call: .
v_call: TRBV6-2/TRBV6-3
j_call: TRBJ1-1
clone_size: .
cdr3_aa: CASSSAGYTEAFF
cdr3_nt: TGTGCCAGCAGTTCCGCGGGATACACTGAAGCTTTCTTT

d_call: .
v_call: TRBV29-1
j_call: TRBJ2-1
clone_size: .
cdr3_aa: CSVGSNEQFF
cdr3_nt: TGCAGCGTTGGGTCGAATGAGCAGTTCTTC

d_call: .
v_call: TRBV27
j_call: TRBJ1-1
clone_size: .
cdr3_aa: CASSSHVAGTFF
cdr3_nt: TGTGCCAGCAGCTCTCACGTGGCCGGGACTTTCTTT

d_call: .
v_call: TRBV25-1
j_call: TRBJ2-1
clone_size: .
cdr3_aa: CASSDGAGANLYNEQFF
cdr3_nt: TGTGCCAGCAGTGATGGGGCCGGGGCCAATTTATACAATGAGCAGTTCTTC

d_call: TRBD1
v_call: TRBV7-8
j_call: TRBJ1-5
clone_size: .
cdr3_aa: CASSSGTGVSLSNQPQHF
cdr3_nt: TGTGCCAGCAGCTCAGGGACAGGAGTTTCACTTAGCAATCAGCCCCAGCATTTT

d_call: .
v_call: TRBV19
j_call: TRBJ1-5
clone_size: once
cdr3_aa: CASSIVQGVYSNQPQHF
cdr3_nt: TGTGCCAGTAGTATTGTACAGGGAGTTTATAGCAATCAGCCCCAGCATTTT

d_call: TRBD1
v_call: TRBV5-1
j_call: TRBJ1-2
clone_size: .
cdr3_aa: CASSGGQGASYGYTF
cdr3_nt: TGCGCCAGCAGCGGCGGACAGGGGGCTAGCTATGGCTACACCTTC

d_call: .
v_call: TRBV6-5
j_call: TRBJ2-7
clone_size: .
cdr3_aa: CASRAVQYEQYF
cdr3_nt: TGTGCCAGCCGGGCGGTCCAGTACGAGCAGTACTTC

d_call: .
v_call: TRBV19
j_call: TRBJ1-5
clone_size: .
cdr3_aa: CASSKGQKNQPQHF
cdr3_nt: TGTGCCAGTAGTAAGGGGCAGAAAAATCAGCCCCAGCATTTT

d_call: .
v_call: TRBV4-1
j_call: TRBJ1-2
clone_size: .
cdr3_aa: CASSQATRVRGYTF
cdr3_nt: TGCGCCAGCAGCCAAGCAACTCGGGTGAGAGGCTACACCTTC

d_call: .
v_call: TRBV10-3
j_call: TRBJ2-7
clone_size: .
cdr3_aa: CAISESKWNEQYF
cdr3_nt: TGTGCCATCAGTGAGTCGAAATGGAACGAGCAGTACTTC

d_call: TRBD1
v_call: TRBV4-2
j_call: TRBJ2-2
clone_size: .
cdr3_aa: CASSQAWTGERTGELFF
cdr3_nt: TGTGCCAGCAGCCAAGCGTGGACAGGGGAAAGGACCGGGGAGCTGTTTTTT

d_call: .
v_call: TRBV18
j_call: TRBJ1-1
clone_size: .
cdr3_aa: CASSPRTGNTEAFF
cdr3_nt: TGTGCCAGCTCACCAAGGACGGGGAACACTGAAGCTTTCTTT

d_call: TRBD1
v_call: TRBV10-3
j_call: TRBJ1-6
clone_size: .
cdr3_aa: CAVRVTTGDNSPLHF
cdr3_nt: TGTGCCGTCCGGGTTACCACAGGGGATAATTCACCCCTCCACTTT

d_call: TRBD2
v_call: TRBV5-1
j_call: TRBJ2-7
clone_size: .
cdr3_aa: CASSQVAGGGFPYEQYF
cdr3_nt: TGCGCCAGCAGCCAGGTCGCGGGGGGAGGATTTCCCTACGAGCAGTACTTC

d_call: TRBD2
v_call: TRBV7-8
j_call: TRBJ2-7
clone_size: .
cdr3_aa: CASSLVAGPYEQYF
cdr3_nt: TGTGCCAGCAGCTTAGTAGCGGGACCCTACGAGCAGTACTTC

d_call: .
v_call: TRBV28
j_call: TRBJ1-3
clone_size: .
cdr3_aa: CASTPTVTFSGNTIYF
cdr3_nt: TGTGCCAGCACCCCCACAGTGACCTTCTCTGGAAACACCATATATTTT

d_call: .
v_call: TRBV21-1
j_call: TRBJ2-5
clone_size: .
cdr3_aa: CASSKSNREETQYF
cdr3_nt: TGTGCCAGCAGCAAATCGAACAGGGAGGAGACCCAGTACTTC

d_call: .
v_call: TRBV12-5
j_call: TRBJ1-1
clone_size: .
cdr3_aa: CASGLERGDEAFF
cdr3_nt: TGTGCTAGTGGTTTGGAGAGGGGCGATGAAGCTTTCTTT

d_call: .
v_call: TRBV7-3
j_call: TRBJ2-7
clone_size: .
cdr3_aa: CASSPSSTSYEQYF
cdr3_nt: TGTGCCAGCAGCCCCTCGTCTACCTCCTACGAGCAGTACTTC

d_call: TRBD1
v_call: TRBV24-1
j_call: TRBJ2-2
clone_size: .
cdr3_aa: CATSGGQGAYTGELFF
cdr3_nt: TGTGCCACCAGTGGCGGACAGGGGGCGTACACCGGGGAGCTGTTTTTT